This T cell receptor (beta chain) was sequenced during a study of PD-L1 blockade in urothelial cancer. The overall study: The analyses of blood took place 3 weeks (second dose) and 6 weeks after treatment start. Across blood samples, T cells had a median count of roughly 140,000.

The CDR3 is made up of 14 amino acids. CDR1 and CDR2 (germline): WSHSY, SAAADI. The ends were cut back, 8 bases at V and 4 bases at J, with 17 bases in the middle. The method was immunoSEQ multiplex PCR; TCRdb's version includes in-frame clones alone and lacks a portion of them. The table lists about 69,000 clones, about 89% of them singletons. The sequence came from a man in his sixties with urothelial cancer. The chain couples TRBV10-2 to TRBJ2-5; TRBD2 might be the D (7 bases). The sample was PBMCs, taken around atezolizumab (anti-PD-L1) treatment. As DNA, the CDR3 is TGCGCCAGCCGCGAGGGGGGGCAGCGAGAGACCCAGTACTTC. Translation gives CASREGGQRETQYF.